This T cell receptor beta chain was profiled in a study of OX40 agonist ivuxolimab in advanced cancers. Study summary: The patients got ivuxolimab, which is an agonistic anti-OX40 (CD134) antibody. Age averaged around 60 years (range about 20 to 80), and roughly 82% were male.

The CDR3 runs 13 residues. Germline CDR1 and CDR2: ENHRY and SYGVKD. The germline V and J ends were trimmed by 4 bases and 4 bases, with 11 bases remaining between them. To note about this clone: Its antigen is unidentified.

Study-level points and caveats: CD4+ T cells averaged fewer expanded clones than CD8+ T cells.

This table comes from immunoSEQ multiplex PCR, and its TCRdb copy is limited to in-frame clones, with some not included. Here the sample spans under 85,000 clones, approximately 86% being singletons. This chain joins TRBV10-3 and TRBJ2-7; a weak D match, TRBD2 (6 bases). This clonotype originated in an adult with an advanced solid tumor such as melanoma, head and neck, liver or kidney cancer. Source: CD4+ or CD8+ T cells sorted from blood, taken in a trial of the OX40 agonist ivuxolimab. In nucleotides, the CDR3 is TGTGCCATCAGTGGGAGGGTCGGGTACGAGCAGTACTTC. It yields the protein CAISGRVGYEQYF.